Listed below are T cell receptor beta chains from one sample, sequenced in a study of blood T cell repertoires in COVID-19. Measured with immunoSEQ multiplex PCR; TCRdb has only the in-frame clones, and not every one. The sample consists of about 73,000 clones, approximately 77% of them appearing once. Sequenced: peripheral blood. The receptors derive from a man between 65 and 85 years old with COVID-19, enrolled during active disease. CDR3s include the opening cysteine and the closing phenylalanine or tryptophan. The D gene is left open where the match is weak. A clone size is listed for some rows: how often the clone was seen (once, few, many), or a class if it is expanded.

TRBD2 TRBJ2-1 once TRBV19 CASRGVSGRIDNEQFF TGTGCCAGTCGGGGGGTTAGCGGGAGGATAGACAATGAGCAGTTCTTC
- TRBJ1-5 - TRBV14 CASSPPPGGRQTYLLANQPQHF TGTGCCAGCAGCCCCCCCCCGGGCGGGAGGCAGACCTACCTACTCGCCAATCAGCCCCAGCATTTT
- TRBJ2-7 - TRBV28 CASSSPYRGWYEQYF TGTGCCAGCAGTTCCCCGTATAGGGGGTGGTACGAGCAGTACTTC
TRBD2 TRBJ2-7 - TRBV5-1 CASSLANRDPGLAGGSTYEQYF TGCGCCAGCAGCTTGGCCAATCGGGATCCGGGACTAGCGGGAGGGTCTACCTACGAGCAGTACTTC
TRBD1 TRBJ1-2 medium-sized TRBV7-2 CASSLGGTGITF TGTGCCAGCAGCTTAGGCGGGACAGGGATAACCTTC
- TRBJ1-1 - TRBV12-3/TRBV12-4 CASSTQGWEAFF TGTGCCAGCAGTACACAGGGCTGGGAGGCTTTCTTT
- TRBJ2-7 few TRBV3-1/TRBV3-2 CASSQGEREQYF TGTGCCAGCAGCCAAGGAGAGCGGGAGCAGTACTTC
- TRBJ1-5 - TRBV7-8 CASSSEGTNQPQHF TGTGCCAGCAGTTCGGAGGGGACGAATCAGCCCCAGCATTTT
TRBD1 TRBJ1-5 - TRBV5-4 CASSLEPTGDQPQHF TGTGCCAGCAGCTTGGAACCGACAGGGGACCAGCCCCAGCATTTT
- TRBJ2-7 - TRBV20-1 CSASRGPYNEQQYF TGCAGTGCTAGTCGGGGTCCGTATAACGAGCAGCAGTACTTC
- TRBJ1-1 - TRBV7-8 CASSLVPATEAFF TGTGCCAGCAGCTTAGTCCCCGCGACTGAAGCTTTCTTT
TRBD2 TRBJ2-1 - TRBV6-2/TRBV6-3 CASSWGQLAEAYNEQFF TGTGCCAGCAGTTGGGGGCAACTAGCGGAGGCCTACAATGAGCAGTTCTTC
TRBD2 TRBJ2-1 - TRBV7-2 CASSRGLAGGENEQFF TGTGCCAGCAGCCGGGGACTAGCGGGAGGTGAAAATGAGCAGTTCTTC